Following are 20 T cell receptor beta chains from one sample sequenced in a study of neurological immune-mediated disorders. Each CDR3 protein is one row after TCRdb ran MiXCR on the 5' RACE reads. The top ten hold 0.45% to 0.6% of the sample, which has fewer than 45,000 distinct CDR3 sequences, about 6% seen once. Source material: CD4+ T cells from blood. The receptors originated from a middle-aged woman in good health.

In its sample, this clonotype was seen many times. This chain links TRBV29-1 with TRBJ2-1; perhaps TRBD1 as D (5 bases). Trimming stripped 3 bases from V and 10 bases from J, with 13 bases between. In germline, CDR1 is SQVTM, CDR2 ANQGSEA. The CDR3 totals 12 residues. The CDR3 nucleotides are TGCAGCGTTGACTGGGGCCTCGGGGAGCAGTTCTTC. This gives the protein CSVDWGLGEQFF.

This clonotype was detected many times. CDR3 protein: CASSLDPGDYNEQFF. CDR3 DNA: TGCGCCAGCAGCTTGGACCCGGGAGACTACAATGAGCAGTTCTTC. V is TRBV5-1 and J is TRBJ2-1, with D perhaps matching TRBD2 (6 bases). CDR3 length: 15 residues. Between the trimmed V and J ends, which lost 0 bases and 3 bases, there was a span of 10 bases. Germline V gene lookup returns CDR1 SGHRS and CDR2 YFSETQ.

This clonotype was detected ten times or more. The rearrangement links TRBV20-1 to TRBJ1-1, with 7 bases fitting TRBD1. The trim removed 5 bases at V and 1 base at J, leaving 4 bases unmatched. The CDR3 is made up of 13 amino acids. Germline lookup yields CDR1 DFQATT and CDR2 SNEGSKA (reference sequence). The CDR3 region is CSADREPNTEAFF. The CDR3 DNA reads TGCAGTGCTGACAGGGAACCGAACACTGAAGCTTTCTTT.

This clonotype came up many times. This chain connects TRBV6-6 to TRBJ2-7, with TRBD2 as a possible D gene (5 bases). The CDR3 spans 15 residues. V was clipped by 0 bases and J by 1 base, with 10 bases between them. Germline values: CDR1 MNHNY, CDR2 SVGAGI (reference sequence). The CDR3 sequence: CASSYSTQRSYEQYF. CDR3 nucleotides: TGTGCCAGCAGTTACTCGACTCAGCGGTCCTACGAGCAGTACTTC.

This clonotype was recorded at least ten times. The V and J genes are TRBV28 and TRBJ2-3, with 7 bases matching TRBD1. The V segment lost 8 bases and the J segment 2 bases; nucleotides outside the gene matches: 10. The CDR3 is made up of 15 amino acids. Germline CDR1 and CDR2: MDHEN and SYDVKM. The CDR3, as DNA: TGTGCCAGCCACGAACGGGGACAGAACACAGATACGCAGTATTTT. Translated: CASHERGQNTDTQYF.

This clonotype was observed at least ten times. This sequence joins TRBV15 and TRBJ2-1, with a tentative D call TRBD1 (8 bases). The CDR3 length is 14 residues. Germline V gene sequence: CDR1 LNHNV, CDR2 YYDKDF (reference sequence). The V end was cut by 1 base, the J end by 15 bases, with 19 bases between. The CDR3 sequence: CATSRGFGGTGTFF. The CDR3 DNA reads TGTGCCACCAGCAGAGGGTTCGGGGGGACAGGAACGTTCTTC.

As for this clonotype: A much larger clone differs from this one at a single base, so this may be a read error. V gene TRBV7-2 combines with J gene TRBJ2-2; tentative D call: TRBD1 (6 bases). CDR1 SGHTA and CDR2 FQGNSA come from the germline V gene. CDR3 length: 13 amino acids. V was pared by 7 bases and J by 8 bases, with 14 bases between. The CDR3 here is CASNPDRLGELFF. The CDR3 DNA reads TGTGCCAGCAACCCGGACAGACTAGGGGAGCTGTTTTTT.

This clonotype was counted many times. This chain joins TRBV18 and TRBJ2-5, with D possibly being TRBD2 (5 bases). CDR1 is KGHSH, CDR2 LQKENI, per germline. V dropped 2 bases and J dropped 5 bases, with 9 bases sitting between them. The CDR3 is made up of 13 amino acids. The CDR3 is CASSPGSWETQYF. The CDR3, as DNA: TGTGCCAGCTCACCAGGGAGTTGGGAGACCCAGTACTTC. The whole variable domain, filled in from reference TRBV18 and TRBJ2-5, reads NAGVMQNPRHLVRRRGQEARLRCSPMKGHSHVYWYRQLPEEGLKFMVYLQKENIIDESGMPKERFSAEFPKEGPSILRIQQVVRGDSAAYFCASSPGSWETQYFGPGTRLLVL.

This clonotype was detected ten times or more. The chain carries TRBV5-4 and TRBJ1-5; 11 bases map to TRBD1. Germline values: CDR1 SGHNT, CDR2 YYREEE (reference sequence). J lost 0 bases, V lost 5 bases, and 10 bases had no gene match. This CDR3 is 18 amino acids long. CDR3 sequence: CASREDRGHIYSNQPQHF. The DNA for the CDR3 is TGTGCCAGCAGGGAGGACAGGGGGCACATTTATAGCAATCAGCCCCAGCATTTT.

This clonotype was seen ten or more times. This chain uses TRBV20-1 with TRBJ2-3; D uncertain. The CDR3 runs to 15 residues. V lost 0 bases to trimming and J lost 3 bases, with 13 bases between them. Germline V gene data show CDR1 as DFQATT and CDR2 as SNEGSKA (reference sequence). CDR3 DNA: TGCAGTGCTAGAGATCCGTTAATGGAGACAGATACGCAGTATTTT. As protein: CSARDPLMETDTQYF.

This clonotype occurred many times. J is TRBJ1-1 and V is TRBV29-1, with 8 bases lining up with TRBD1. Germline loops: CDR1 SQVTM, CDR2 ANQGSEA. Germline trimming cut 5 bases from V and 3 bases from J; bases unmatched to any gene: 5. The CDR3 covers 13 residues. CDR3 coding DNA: TGCAGCGTTAGACAGGGGATGGACACTGAAGCTTTCTTT. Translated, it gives CSVRQGMDTEAFF.

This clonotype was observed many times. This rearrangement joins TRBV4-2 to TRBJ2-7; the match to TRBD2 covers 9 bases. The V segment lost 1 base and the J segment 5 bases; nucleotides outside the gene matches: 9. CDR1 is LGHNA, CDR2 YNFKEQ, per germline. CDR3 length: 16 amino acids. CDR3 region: CASSQGSVTSGHEQYF. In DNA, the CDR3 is TGTGCCAGCAGCCAAGGAAGTGTGACTAGCGGCCACGAGCAGTACTTC.

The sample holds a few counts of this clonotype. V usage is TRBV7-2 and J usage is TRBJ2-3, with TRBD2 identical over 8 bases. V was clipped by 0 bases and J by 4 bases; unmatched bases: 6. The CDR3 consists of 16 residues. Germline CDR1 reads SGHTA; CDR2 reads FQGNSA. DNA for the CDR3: TGTGCCAGCAGCTTAGCAGCGGGAGTCGGGGCAGATACGCAGTATTTT. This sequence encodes CASSLAAGVGADTQYF.

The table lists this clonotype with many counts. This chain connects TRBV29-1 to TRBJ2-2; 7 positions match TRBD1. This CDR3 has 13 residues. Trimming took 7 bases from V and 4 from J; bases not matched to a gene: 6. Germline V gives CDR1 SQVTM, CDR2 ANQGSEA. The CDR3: CSGDRAGTGELFF. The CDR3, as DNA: TGCAGCGGCGACAGGGCGGGCACCGGGGAGCTGTTTTTT.

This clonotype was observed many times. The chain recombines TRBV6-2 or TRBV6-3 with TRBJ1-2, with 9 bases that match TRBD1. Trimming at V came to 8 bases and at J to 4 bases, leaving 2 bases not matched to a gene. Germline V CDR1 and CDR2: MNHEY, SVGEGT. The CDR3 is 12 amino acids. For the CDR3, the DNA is TGTGCCAGCGGGACAGGGTTCTATGGCTACACCTTC. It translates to CASGTGFYGYTF.

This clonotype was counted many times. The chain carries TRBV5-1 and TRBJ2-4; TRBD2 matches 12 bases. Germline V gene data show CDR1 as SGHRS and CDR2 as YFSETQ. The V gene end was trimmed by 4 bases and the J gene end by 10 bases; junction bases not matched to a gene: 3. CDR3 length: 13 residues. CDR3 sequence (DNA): TGCGCCAGCAGCCCTGGACTAGCGGGAATTCAGTACTTC. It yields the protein CASSPGLAGIQYF.

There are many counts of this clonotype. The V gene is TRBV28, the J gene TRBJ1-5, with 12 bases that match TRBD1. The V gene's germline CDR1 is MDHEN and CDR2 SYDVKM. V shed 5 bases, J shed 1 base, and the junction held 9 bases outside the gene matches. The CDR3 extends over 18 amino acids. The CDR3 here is CASSIGTGGLGSNQPQHF. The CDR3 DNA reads TGTGCCAGCAGTATTGGGACAGGGGGCTTAGGAAGCAATCAGCCCCAGCATTTT.

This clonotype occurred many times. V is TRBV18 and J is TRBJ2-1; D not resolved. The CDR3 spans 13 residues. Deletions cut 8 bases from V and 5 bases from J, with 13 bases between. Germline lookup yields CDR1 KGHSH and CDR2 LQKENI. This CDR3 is CASATSINNEQFF. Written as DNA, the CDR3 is TGTGCCAGCGCCACGTCCATAAACAATGAGCAGTTCTTC.

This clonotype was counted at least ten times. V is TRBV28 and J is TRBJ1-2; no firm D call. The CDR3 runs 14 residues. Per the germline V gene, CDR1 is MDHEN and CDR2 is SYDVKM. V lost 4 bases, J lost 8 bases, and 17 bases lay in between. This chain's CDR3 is CASSSVSAPQGYTF. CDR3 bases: TGTGCCAGCAGTTCTGTGAGCGCCCCCCAGGGCTACACCTTC.

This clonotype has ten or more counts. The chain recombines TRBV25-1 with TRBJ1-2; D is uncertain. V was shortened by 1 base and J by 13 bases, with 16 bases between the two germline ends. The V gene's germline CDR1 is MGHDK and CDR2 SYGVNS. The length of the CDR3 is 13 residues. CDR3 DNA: TGTGCCAGCAGTGAATTGGGAGACACCTGGAGCACCTTC. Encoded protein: CASSELGDTWSTF.